This entry describes one T cell receptor beta chain. The antigen this receptor binds is unknown. No much larger clone is present one base from it, and per-base qualities are unavailable. Libraries were constructed by the immunoSEQ multiplex PCR assay. The authors' analysis ran thus. A statistical classification framework was built to diagnose cytomegalovirus status from the catalog of TCR beta chain sequences. As stored in TCRdb, this immuneACCESS dataset retains in-frame rearrangements with V and J assigned. A fraction of the clones does not appear; measured against another copy, unresolved V genes explain less than half of the discrepancy, and the remainder lacks a known reason. The V and J calls and clone size are taken from that table; D and trimming were inferred from the DNA. The table for this sample lists 250,000 to 300,000 clones; around 89% of them were counted only once. 0.35% to 0.4% of the sample rests with the top ten.

Donors formed part of the validation cohort, which comprised over a hundred subjects and was distinct from the first cohort of roughly 600 subjects. These data originate in a study of cytomegalovirus exposure and HLA in healthy donors listed by TCRdb under 2017. General notes on the study: The 666 repertoires of the first cohort and the approximately 130 validation repertoires were produced on the same platform, according to a later analysis. Along with the roughly 610-subject first cohort, a separate validation cohort of over a hundred different subjects was used. The study aimed to test whether signatures of past pathogen exposure could be identified by cataloging public T cell receptors. The study combined high-throughput TCR immunosequencing, statistical association of individual TCRs with disease status, and machine learning to predict cytomegalovirus infection status.

The germline V gene gives CDR1 as MNHNS and CDR2 as SASEGT. From the cysteine up to the phenylalanine, the CDR3 has a length of 12 residues. This entry keeps only the CDR3 DNA: 36 bases, framed from base 1. A distance of 8 bases separates the germline ends of V and J, which lose 4 bases and 4 bases respectively. General study outcomes and caveats: In the study, approximately 160 TCR beta chains were listed as associated with cytomegalovirus. In a later analysis, TCRs clustered in the first cohort were found to also tend to co-occur in the 120 or so validation repertoires, with 85% to 95% of cluster scores above 0. It was suggested by the authors that the approach could potentially be generalized to other disease states and immunological phenotypes. In vitro tests confirmed that a few of the cytomegalovirus-associated TCR beta chains recognize cytomegalovirus antigens. Across donors, most TCR sequences were observed very rarely, whereas some public TCRs were present in many individuals. All 110 or so repertoires were used to score co-occurrence in the validation cohort in a later analysis, because that analysis had no HLA typing for the cohort. Cytomegalovirus status was reported to be diagnosed by the classifier with high specificity and sensitivity in both the original and validation cohorts.

This sequence was found in a woman under 30 in good health and CMV-seronegative. The sample consisted of PBMCs. Here the chain combines TRBV6-1 and TRBJ2-7; a tentative D match to TRBD1 spans 5 bases. The CDR3 is CASSGTGYEQYF. At the DNA level, the sequence is TGTGCCAGCAGTGGTACAGGATACGAGCAGTACTTC.